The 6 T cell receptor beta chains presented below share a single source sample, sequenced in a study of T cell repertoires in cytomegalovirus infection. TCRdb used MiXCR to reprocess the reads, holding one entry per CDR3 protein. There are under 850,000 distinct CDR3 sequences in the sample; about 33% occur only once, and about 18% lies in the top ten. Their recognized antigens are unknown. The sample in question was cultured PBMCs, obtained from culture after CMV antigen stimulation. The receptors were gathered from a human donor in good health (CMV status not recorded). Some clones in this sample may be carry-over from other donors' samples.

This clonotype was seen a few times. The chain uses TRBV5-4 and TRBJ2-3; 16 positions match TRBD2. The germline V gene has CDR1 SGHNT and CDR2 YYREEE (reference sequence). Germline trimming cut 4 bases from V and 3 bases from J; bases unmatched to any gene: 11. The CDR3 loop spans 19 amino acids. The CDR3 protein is CASSLGTSGRASGTDTQYF. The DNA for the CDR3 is TGTGCCAGCAGCCTCGGGACTAGCGGGAGGGCCTCAGGGACAGATACGCAGTATTTT.

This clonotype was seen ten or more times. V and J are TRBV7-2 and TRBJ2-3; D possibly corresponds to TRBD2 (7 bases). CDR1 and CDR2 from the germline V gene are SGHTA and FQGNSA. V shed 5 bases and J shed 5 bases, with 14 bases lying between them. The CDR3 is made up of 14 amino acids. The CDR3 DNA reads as TGTGCCAGCAGCCCTCTAGGGGGGGGAGATACGCAGTATTTT. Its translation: CASSPLGGGDTQYF.

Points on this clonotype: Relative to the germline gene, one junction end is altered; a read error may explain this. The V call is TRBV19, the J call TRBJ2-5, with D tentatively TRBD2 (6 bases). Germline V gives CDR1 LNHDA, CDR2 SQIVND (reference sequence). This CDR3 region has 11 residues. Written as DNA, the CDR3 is TGTGCCAGTACCTCACGGGAGACCCGGTACTTC. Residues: CASTSRETRYF.

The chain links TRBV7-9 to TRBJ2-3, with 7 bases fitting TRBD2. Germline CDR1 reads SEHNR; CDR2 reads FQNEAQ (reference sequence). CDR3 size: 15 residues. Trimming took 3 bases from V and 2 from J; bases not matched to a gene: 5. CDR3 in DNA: TGTGCCAGCAGCTTTGAGCGGGGTAACACAGATACGCAGTATTTT. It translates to CASSFERGNTDTQYF.

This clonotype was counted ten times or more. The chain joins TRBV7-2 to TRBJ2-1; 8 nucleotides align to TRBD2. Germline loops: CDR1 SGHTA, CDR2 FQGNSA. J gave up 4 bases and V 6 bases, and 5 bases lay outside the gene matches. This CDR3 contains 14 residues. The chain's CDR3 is CASSTSGSYNEQFF. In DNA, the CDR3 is TGTGCCAGCAGTACTAGCGGAAGTTACAATGAGCAGTTCTTC.

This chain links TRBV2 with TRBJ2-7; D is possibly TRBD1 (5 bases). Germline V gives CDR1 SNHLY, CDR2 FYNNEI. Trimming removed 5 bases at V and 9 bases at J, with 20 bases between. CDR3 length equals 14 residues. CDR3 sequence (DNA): TGTGCCAGCAGTCCGACAGCCTCTACGAGTCGGCAGTACTTC. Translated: CASSPTASTSRQYF.